The 18 T cell receptor beta chains below come from one sample, sequenced in a study of blood T cell repertoires in COVID-19. TCRdb keeps only in-frame clones here, not all; method: immunoSEQ multiplex PCR. The sample records some 370,000 clones, roughly four fifths being singletons. The sequencing sample was made of PBMCs or T cells enriched from blood (not recorded which). Receptors were obtained from a woman in her 50s who had recovered from COVID-19.

The chain couples TRBV29-1 to TRBJ2-2, with D maybe TRBD1 (5 bases). V was clipped by 2 bases and J by 5 bases, with 6 bases between them. CDR1 is SQVTM, CDR2 ANQGSEA, per germline. This CDR3 comprises 12 residues. The CDR3 loop reads CSVERGTGELFF. CDR3 bases: TGCAGCGTTGAAAGGGGTACCGGGGAGCTGTTTTTT.

This clone appeared a few times. The chain combines TRBV4-3 with TRBJ1-5; no firm D call. This CDR3 spans 15 amino acids. Germline V gives CDR1 LGHNA, CDR2 YSLEER. Trimming cost V 0 bases and J 3 bases, with 9 bases left between them. The CDR3 sequence: CASSQDGGSNQPQHF. In nucleotides, the CDR3 is TGCGCCAGCAGCCAAGATGGAGGTTCCAATCAGCCCCAGCATTTT.

This rearrangement joins TRBV4-2 to TRBJ1-1; TRBD1 matches at 8 bases. The CDR3 runs 16 residues. The germline V gene has CDR1 LGHNA and CDR2 YNFKEQ. The V and J ends lost 0 bases and 1 base, in that order; junction bases with no gene match: 4. The CDR3 protein is CASSQDPGQANTEAFF. As DNA, the CDR3 is TGTGCCAGCAGCCAAGATCCGGGACAGGCGAACACTGAAGCTTTCTTT.

The J gene is TRBJ1-5, the V gene TRBV5-1; D is possibly TRBD1 (5 bases). Between the trimmed V and J ends, which lost 4 bases and 3 bases, there was a span of 8 bases. CDR1 SGHRS and CDR2 YFSETQ come from the germline V gene. This CDR3 has 13 amino acids. CDR3 coding DNA: TGCGCCAGCAGCCAGGGCCCCAATCAGCCCCAGCATTTT. Translation gives CASSQGPNQPQHF. Full variable domain (outside the CDR3, taken from reference TRBV5-1 and TRBJ1-5): KAGVTQTPRYLIKTRGQQVTLSCSPISGHRSVSWYQQTPGQGLQFLFEYFSETQRNKGNFPGRFSGRQFSNSRSEMNVSTLELGDSALYLCASSQGPNQPQHFGDGTRLSIL.

The rearrangement joins TRBV7-3 to TRBJ2-1, with a possible D match to TRBD1 (5 bases). Looked up from germline, CDR1 is SGHTA and CDR2 is FQGTGA. The CDR3 is 13 amino acids. Trimming shortened V by 3 bases and J by 6 bases, and 9 bases separated the two germline ends. For the CDR3, the DNA is TGTGCCAGCAGCTTGGGGCTCTTCAATGAGCAGTTCTTC. Protein sequence: CASSLGLFNEQFF.

This chain uses TRBV5-6 with TRBJ2-5; perhaps TRBD1 as D (6 bases). V was clipped by 1 base and J by 1 base, with 11 bases between them. The CDR3 length is 15 residues. The V gene's germline CDR1 is SGHDT and CDR2 YYEEEE. CDR3 amino acids: CASSLQGRGQETQYF. CDR3 coding DNA: TGTGCCAGCAGCTTGCAGGGCAGGGGCCAAGAGACCCAGTACTTC. Supplemented by reference TRBV5-6 and TRBJ2-5, the full variable domain reads DAGVTQSPTHLIKTRGQQVTLRCSPKSGHDTVSWYQQALGQGPQFIFQYYEEEERQRGNFPDRFSGHQFPNYSSELNVNALLLGDSALYLCASSLQGRGQETQYFGPGTRLLVL.

The V call is TRBV18, the J call TRBJ2-7; 7 bases map to TRBD2. Trimming removed 2 bases from V and 0 bases from J; junction bases left unmatched: 13. This CDR3 region has 18 residues. Germline CDR1 KGHSH, CDR2 LQKENI. CDR3 in amino acids: CASSPRIASGPNSYEQYF. CDR3 nucleotides: TGTGCCAGCTCACCAAGGATAGCTAGCGGTCCGAACTCCTACGAGCAGTACTTC.

V usage is TRBV3-1 (or the pseudogene TRBV3-2) and J usage is TRBJ2-3; 8 positions agree with TRBD1. V lost 2 bases, J lost 5 bases, and 9 bases stayed unmatched. CDR3 size: 16 residues. From germline, CDR1 is LGHDT and CDR2 YNNKEL (reference sequence). CDR3: CASSQRAGGYVDTQYF. As DNA, the CDR3 is TGTGCCAGCAGCCAACGGGCAGGGGGCTATGTAGATACGCAGTATTTT.

The chain uses TRBV7-8 and TRBJ1-5, with D hard to call. The CDR3 sequence is 16 residues long. V was clipped by 3 bases and J by 0 bases, with 12 bases between them. From germline, CDR1 is SGHVS and CDR2 FQNEAQ. The CDR3 bases are TGTGCCAGCAGCTTGTTCACAGCCCATAGCAATCAGCCCCAGCATTTT. Encoded protein: CASSLFTAHSNQPQHF.

This chain connects TRBV3-1 (or the pseudogene TRBV3-2) to TRBJ2-5; D call uncertain. This CDR3 has 12 amino acids. Trimming stripped 5 bases from V and 7 bases from J, with 11 bases between. CDR1 and CDR2 (germline): LGHDT, YNNKEL (reference sequence). The CDR3 DNA reads as TGTGCCAGCAGCTCTACGTATGGGACCCAGTACTTC. Protein: CASSSTYGTQYF.

Concerning this clone: The same CDR3 can be traced to other DNA sequences in this sample. The chain has TRBV29-1 and TRBJ2-2; TRBD1 aligns across 9 bases. V was clipped by 6 bases and J by 0 bases; unmatched bases: 2. CDR1 is SQVTM, CDR2 ANQGSEA, per germline. The CDR3 spans 14 residues. CDR3 in DNA: TGCAGCGTGGGGACAGGGACGAACACCGGGGAGCTGTTTTTT. Protein sequence: CSVGTGTNTGELFF.

V usage is TRBV10-3 and J usage is TRBJ1-2; unclear D gene. V was cut by 0 bases and J by 4 bases, with 9 bases left in between. The CDR3 is 14 residues long. CDR1 and CDR2 (germline): ENHRY, SYGVKD. This chain's CDR3 is CAISESEGPYGYTF. The CDR3 DNA follows: TGTGCCATCAGTGAGTCGGAGGGTCCCTATGGCTACACCTTC.

J is TRBJ1-5 and V is TRBV30, with D maybe TRBD1 (5 bases). The V gene lost 1 base and the J gene lost 7 bases, with 11 bases spanning the gap. Germline CDR1 and CDR2: GTSNPN and SVGIG (reference sequence). This CDR3 has 13 residues. The CDR3 loop is CAWSDGAGQPQHF. DNA of the CDR3: TGTGCCTGGAGTGATGGGGCCGGACAGCCCCAGCATTTT.

This chain uses TRBV19 with TRBJ2-1, with D possibly TRBD2 on 7 matching bases. The CDR3 is made up of 17 amino acids. Germline CDR1 reads LNHDA; CDR2 reads SQIVND (reference sequence). The V gene lost 3 bases and the J gene lost 1 base, with 16 bases spanning the gap. DNA of the CDR3: TGTGCCAGTAGTATTATAGGGGGGGGAGTATCCTACAATGAGCAGTTCTTC. The encoded protein is CASSIIGGGVSYNEQFF.

CDR3 bases: TGTGCCAGCAGTGAAACAATAACAGGGGGTATCGGGGAGCTGTTTTTT. Protein sequence: CASSETITGGIGELFF. J is TRBJ2-2 and V is TRBV25-1; 8 bases fit TRBD1. CDR1 MGHDK and CDR2 SYGVNS come from the germline V gene. The CDR3 runs 16 residues. J was trimmed by 7 bases and V by 2 bases; bases with no gene match: 9.

In DNA form, the CDR3 reads TGTGCCAGTAGTATTCCAGGGGGTCTCTATGGCTACACCTTC. The encoded protein is CASSIPGGLYGYTF. The J gene is TRBJ1-2, the V gene TRBV19; TRBD1 aligns across 7 bases. The V gene end was trimmed by 3 bases and the J gene end by 4 bases; junction bases not matched to a gene: 5. Germline CDR1 LNHDA, CDR2 SQIVND (reference sequence). The CDR3 extends over 14 amino acids.

A note on this clone: The same CDR3 arises from other DNA sequences in this sample as well. V usage is TRBV13 and J usage is TRBJ1-2; tentatively, D is TRBD1 (6 bases). Trimming left V 0 bases short and J 5 bases short, with 7 bases between. The germline CDR1 and CDR2 sequences are PRHDT and FYEKMQ (reference sequence). This CDR3 is 13 amino acids long. CDR3 loop: CASSLGGGYGYTF. The CDR3 DNA follows: TGTGCCAGCAGCTTAGGAGGGGGATATGGCTACACCTTC. Together with reference TRBV13 and TRBJ1-2, the CDR3 gives the full variable domain: AAGVIQSPRHLIKEKRETATLKCYPIPRHDTVYWYQQGPGQDPQFLISFYEKMQSDKGSIPDRFSAQQFSDYHSELNMSSLELGDSALYFCASSLGGGYGYTFGSGTRLTVV.

The genes are TRBV7-6 and TRBJ2-3, with TRBD2 identical over 11 bases. V shed 1 base and J 14 bases; nucleotides not matched to a gene: 5. CDR1 SGHVS and CDR2 FNYEAQ come from the germline V gene. The CDR3 totals 13 residues. The CDR3 DNA sequence: TGTGCCAGCAGCTTAGATAGCGGGAGGGTGCTGTATTTT. Translating it yields CASSLDSGRVLYF.